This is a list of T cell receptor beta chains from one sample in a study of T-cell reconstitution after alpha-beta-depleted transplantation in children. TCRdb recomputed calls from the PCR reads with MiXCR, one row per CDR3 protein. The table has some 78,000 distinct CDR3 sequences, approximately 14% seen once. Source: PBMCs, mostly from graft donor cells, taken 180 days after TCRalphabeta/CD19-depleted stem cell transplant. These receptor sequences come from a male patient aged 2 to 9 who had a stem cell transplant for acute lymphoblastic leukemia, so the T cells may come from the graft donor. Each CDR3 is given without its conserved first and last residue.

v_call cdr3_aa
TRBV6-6 ASSWDAYEQY
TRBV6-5 ASSYGRGKYEQY
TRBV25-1 ASRQGSKDEAF
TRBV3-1 ASSQTPGFSNQPQH
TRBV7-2 ASSLGRYREYEQY
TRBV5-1 ASSPFGTGEVAF
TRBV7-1 ASSSGTKYSPGKKGGSNQPQH
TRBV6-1 ASSQTANYGYT
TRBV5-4 ASSLRGQRTDTQY
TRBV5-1 ASSLGTRMDSPLH
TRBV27 ASSHRVTDTQY
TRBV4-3 ASSSRRAPNQPQH
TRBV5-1 ASNQGAVNTGELF
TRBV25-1 ASTQGGYNSPLH
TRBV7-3 ASSPTPRTQF
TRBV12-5 ASALGPPNQPQH
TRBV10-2 ASSESSVSNQPQH
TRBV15 ATSRDRLDNSPLH
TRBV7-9 ASPGERVPYEQY
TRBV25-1 ASSEAGKRNTIY
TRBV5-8 ASIIRKGVMNTEAF
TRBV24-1 ATSDLQSGQGKRETQY
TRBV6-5 ASSYSKGPGNSPLH
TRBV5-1 ASNLAGAEQF
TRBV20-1 SARDLGGRGFPYGYT
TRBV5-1 ASSPLTPDSGSGNTIY
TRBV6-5 ASSYSPTGGKLF
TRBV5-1 ASSLGPLVGRRNQPQH
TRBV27 ASSFSSSSVNGYT
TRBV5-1 ASSSDRGLYNEQF
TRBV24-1 ATSDLRTSGYTGELF
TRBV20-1 SAIAGAPTGELF
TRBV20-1 SAREQAGRNIQY
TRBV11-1 ASSPKLVPGGANQTQY
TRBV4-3 ASSQGHGTGGVGYT
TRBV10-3 AISGSAYNEQF
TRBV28 ASGGQPPWKTQY
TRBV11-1 ASRPRGESGGAFSEQY
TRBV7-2 ASSLVQPSSYEQY
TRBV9 ASSVTSGGTDTQY
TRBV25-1 ASSERNQLIATNEKLF
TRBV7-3 ASSLMGGTDTQY
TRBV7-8 ASSSEGSPLYEQY